These T cell receptor beta chains were read from a single sample in a study of blood T cell repertoires in COVID-19. TCRdb's table, derived via immunoSEQ multiplex PCR, lists solely in-frame clones and lacks some. The table has around 19,000 clones, roughly 90% seen once. The sequencing sample was made of peripheral blood. The origin of the receptors is a human donor in a cohort sampled during active COVID-19. CDR3s include the opening cysteine and the closing phenylalanine or tryptophan. A D gene is named only where the DNA matches it firmly. Size tells how often a clone was seen (once, few, many) or the class of an expanded clone, and some rows leave it out.

D	V	size	J	DNA	CDR3
TRBD2	TRBV10-3	.	TRBJ2-7	TGTGCCATCAGTCTCGGGACTAGCGGATCCTACGAGCAGTACTTC	CAISLGTSGSYEQYF
TRBD1	TRBV5-1	.	TRBJ2-7	TGCGCCAGCAGCCAGACAGGGCTCGAGCAGTACTTC	CASSQTGLEQYF
TRBD2	TRBV6-5	.	TRBJ2-5	TGTCTGACTAGCGGGGGCCCCGGGGGCCAGTACTTC	CLTSGGPGGQYF
TRBD2	TRBV9	.	TRBJ2-1	TGTGCCAGCAGCGTAGTAGCGGGAGTAACCGGTGGTGAGCAGTTCTTC	CASSVVAGVTGGEQFF
TRBD2	TRBV5-4	.	TRBJ2-5	TGTGCCAGCAGCTTGGGACTAGCGGTAAAACAAGAGACCCAGTACTTC	CASSLGLAVKQETQYF
TRBD2	TRBV18	.	TRBJ2-2	TGTGCCAGCTCACCAGGGACTAGCGGGGGAAACACCGGGGAGCTGTTTTTT	CASSPGTSGGNTGELFF
TRBD2	TRBV5-6	.	TRBJ2-7	TGTGCCAGCAGCTTGGGACTAGCGGTTGAGTACGAGCAGTACTTC	CASSLGLAVEYEQYF
.	TRBV5-1	.	TRBJ1-1	TGCGCCAGCAGCTTGTCTAGGTACACTGAAGCTTTCTTT	CASSLSRYTEAFF
.	TRBV5-6	.	TRBJ1-2	TGTGCCAGCAGCTTGGATCGGGGGATCTATGGCTACACCTTC	CASSLDRGIYGYTF
.	TRBV27	.	TRBJ2-3	TGTGCCAGCAGTTATGACTGGGTGACAGATACGCAGTATTTT	CASSYDWVTDTQYF
.	TRBV19	.	TRBJ1-5	TGTGCCAGTAGTTACCTCCAGGGCCCTACAAGCAATCAGCCCCAGCATTTT	CASSYLQGPTSNQPQHF
TRBD2	TRBV19	.	TRBJ2-1	TGTGCCAGTACCGCGGGAGGGCTGAGGTATGAGCAGTTCTTC	CASTAGGLRYEQFF
TRBD2	TRBV5-8	.	TRBJ2-5	TGTGCCAGCAGCCCCGGACTAGCGTCACAAGAGACCCAGTACTTC	CASSPGLASQETQYF
.	TRBV2	.	TRBJ1-5	TGTGCCAGCAGTGAAACAGGGATAAGCAATCAGCCCCAGCATTTT	CASSETGISNQPQHF
.	TRBV27	.	TRBJ1-2	TGTGCCAGCAGGACACAGGGAGCTAACTATGGCTACACCTTC	CASRTQGANYGYTF
TRBD1	TRBV6-9	.	TRBJ2-7	TGTGCCAGCAGTTATTATCGACAGGGACGCTCCTACGAGCAGTACTTC	CASSYYRQGRSYEQYF
.	TRBV7-2	.	TRBJ2-3	TGTGCCAGCAGCTTAGGGACTGGGGTCCAAGGAGATACGCAGTATTTT	CASSLGTGVQGDTQYF
TRBD1	TRBV5-1	.	TRBJ1-2	TGCGCCAGCAGCGGGGGACAGAACTATGGCTACACCTTC	CASSGGQNYGYTF
TRBD2	TRBV10-3	.	TRBJ2-2	TGTGCCACCACCGGGACTAGCGGGACCTCGAACACCGGGGAGCTGTTTTTT	CATTGTSGTSNTGELFF
.	TRBV5-6	.	TRBJ2-5	TGTGCCAGCAGCTTGGTCGTCGGCCCTACGCGGGAGACCCAGTACTTC	CASSLVVGPTRETQYF
.	TRBV6-5	.	TRBJ1-1	TGTGCCAGCAGTTACTCCGGGGGGAACACTGAAGCTTTCTTT	CASSYSGGNTEAFF
.	TRBV5-8	.	TRBJ2-3	TGTGCCAGCAGCCATCGGGTGGATACGCAGTATTTT	CASSHRVDTQYF
TRBD2	TRBV30	.	TRBJ2-7	TGTGCCTGGAAGGGCGGGAGGGCCAGGAACGAGCAGTACTTC	CAWKGGRARNEQYF
.	TRBV28	.	TRBJ2-5	TGTGCCAGCAGTTTTTTACCTCCGGGGGATGTATCAAAAGAGACCCAGTACTTC	CASSFLPPGDVSKETQYF
.	TRBV30	.	TRBJ2-7	TGTGCCTGGAGTGTAGGGCAGGGCAATGATGACGAGCAGTACTTC	CAWSVGQGNDDEQYF
.	TRBV7-2	.	TRBJ2-2	TGTGCCAGCAGCTTAGTCGTTATGACCGGGGAGCTGTTTTTT	CASSLVVMTGELFF
.	TRBV19	.	TRBJ1-4	TGTGCCAGTAGTTGGCGGGGCAGTAATGAAAAACTGTTTTTT	CASSWRGSNEKLFF
.	TRBV4-2	.	TRBJ1-1	TGTGCCAGCAGCCCGAAGACAGCTCTTGACACTGAAGCTTTCTTT	CASSPKTALDTEAFF
.	TRBV30	once	TRBJ1-6	TGTGCCTGGAGTCAGGGGAATTCACCCCTCCACTTT	CAWSQGNSPLHF
TRBD1	TRBV5-6	.	TRBJ1-4	TGTGCCAGCAGCTTGGTGGGACAGGGCAATGAAAAACTGTTTTTT	CASSLVGQGNEKLFF
TRBD2	TRBV2	.	TRBJ2-5	TGTGCCAGCAGTGAACTAGCGGGAGCCGAGGAGACCCAGTACTTC	CASSELAGAEETQYF